These 19 T cell receptor beta chains came from one sample sequenced in a study of shared clonotypes between healthy human individuals. Here immunoSEQ multiplex PCR was the method, and the copy in TCRdb shows in-frame clones only, minus some. The repertoire includes 2 million to 2.5 million clones, 93% of them detected once, and about 0.41% sits in the top ten. Sample: naive CD4+ T cells from PBMCs. The subset denotes: CD45RA+ positively selected. All receptors come from a man aged 18 to 30 in good health. Some clones in this sample may be carry-over from other donors' samples.

As for this clone: Other DNA sequences in the sample encode the same CDR3. This chain joins TRBV18 and TRBJ1-5, with a weak D call TRBD1 (5 bases). The ends were cut back, 1 base at V and 0 bases at J, with 7 bases in the middle. This CDR3 has 15 amino acids. Germline V CDR1 and CDR2: KGHSH, LQKENI. CDR3 sequence reads: CASSPRDGSNQPQHF. The CDR3, as DNA: TGTGCCAGCTCACCACGGGACGGTAGCAATCAGCCCCAGCATTTT.

The chain couples TRBV5-5 to TRBJ2-7; 9 positions match TRBD1. This CDR3 has 15 residues. In germline, CDR1 is SGHKS, CDR2 YYEKEE (reference sequence). V shed 4 bases and J 0 bases; nucleotides not matched to a gene: 5. CDR3: CASSAGTGSSYEQYF. The CDR3 coding sequence is TGTGCCAGCAGCGCCGGGACAGGGAGCTCCTACGAGCAGTACTTC. Filled out from reference TRBV5-5 and TRBJ2-7, the complete variable domain reads DAGVTQSPTHLIKTRGQQVTLRCSPISGHKSVSWYQQVLGQGPQFIFQYYEKEERGRGNFPDRFSARQFPNYSSELNVNALLLGDSALYLCASSAGTGSSYEQYFGPGTRLTVT.

V and J are TRBV21-1 and TRBJ1-1; TRBD1 is the table's D call and was not checked against the DNA. TRBV21-1 is shown as a pseudogene. The CDR3 has 14 residues. The CDR3: CASSRTTGNTEAFF. The CDR3 coding sequence is TGTGCCAGCAGCCGAACGACAGGGAACACTGAAGCTTTCTTT.

The rearrangement links TRBV11-2 to TRBJ2-7; 9 nucleotides line up with TRBD1. The CDR3 length is 15 residues. V lost 1 base, J lost 5 bases, and 6 bases stayed unmatched. Per the germline V gene, CDR1 is SGHAT and CDR2 is FQNNGV. Written as DNA, the CDR3 is TGTGCCAGCAGCTTAGTGGGACAGGGATTCGACGAGCAGTACTTC. It codes for CASSLVGQGFDEQYF.

This sequence joins TRBV18 and TRBJ1-4; D is undetermined. CDR3 length: 16 amino acids. Germline V gene sequence: CDR1 KGHSH, CDR2 LQKENI. Trimming took off 4 bases at V and 8 bases at J, with 20 bases between the two ends. This CDR3 reads CASSLSGSRTGEKLFF. The CDR3 DNA sequence: TGTGCCAGCTCACTCTCAGGATCGAGGACGGGGGAAAAACTGTTTTTT.

This clone was seen only once. This chain joins TRBV5-6 and TRBJ1-2; 7 bases line up with TRBD1. The germline V gene has CDR1 SGHDT and CDR2 YYEEEE. This CDR3 region has 15 residues. The J segment lost 4 bases and the V segment lost 3 bases, leaving 9 bases of the junction unmatched. The CDR3 DNA sequence: TGTGCCAGCAGCTCAACGACAGGGTACGTCTATGGCTACACCTTC. Amino acids: CASSSTTGYVYGYTF.

The chain has TRBV11-2 and TRBJ1-3; no firm D call. The CDR3 is 13 residues long. CDR1 is SGHAT, CDR2 FQNNGV, per germline. V lost 5 bases, J lost 3 bases, and 8 bases lay in between. CDR3: CASSPLRGNTIYF. CDR3 DNA sequence: TGTGCCAGCAGCCCCCTTCGTGGAAACACCATATATTTT.

This sequence joins TRBV7-9 and TRBJ1-1, with D possibly being TRBD1 (6 bases). Between the trimmed V and J ends, which lost 7 bases and 0 bases, there was a span of 12 bases. The CDR3 spans 14 residues. Germline lookup yields CDR1 SEHNR and CDR2 FQNEAQ (reference sequence). CDR3 bases: TGTGCCAGCACCCTGGACAGTGTGAACACTGAAGCTTTCTTT. Protein: CASTLDSVNTEAFF.

The chain carries TRBV6-1 and TRBJ2-7; D possibly uses TRBD1 or TRBD2 (5 bases each). The CDR3 loop spans 14 amino acids. V lost 8 bases, J lost 7 bases, and 21 bases lay in between. Germline V CDR1 and CDR2: MNHNS, SASEGT. In nucleotides, the CDR3 is TGTGCCAGCGATGGGACGGCCGCGTGGGGGGAGCAGTACTTC. This encodes CASDGTAAWGEQYF.

This chain links TRBV28 with TRBJ1-3; D possibly corresponds to TRBD1 (6 bases). Deletions cut 10 bases from V and 6 bases from J, with 10 bases between. Germline V gene sequence: CDR1 MDHEN, CDR2 SYDVKM. CDR3 length: 11 residues. The CDR3 protein is CATEGENTIYF. The CDR3 coding sequence is TGTGCCACCGAGGGGGAAAACACCATATATTTT.

The chain combines TRBV10-3 with TRBJ2-6; D remains ambiguous. Germline lookup yields CDR1 ENHRY and CDR2 SYGVKD. V dropped 3 bases and J dropped 0 bases, with 12 bases sitting between them. CDR3 length: 17 residues. The CDR3 coding sequence is TGTGCCATCAGTGATAAGGCCAGGCACTCTGGGGCCAACGTCCTGACTTTC. Its protein product is CAISDKARHSGANVLTF.

J is TRBJ1-2 and V is TRBV11-2; D remains unclear. The ends were cut back, 4 bases at V and 1 base at J, with 13 bases in the middle. The CDR3 is 15 amino acids. Germline-derived CDR1 and CDR2 are SGHAT and FQNNGV. The CDR3 coding sequence is TGTGCCAGCAGCTCAGAGCCAGCCATTAACTATGGCTACACCTTC. Translation: CASSSEPAINYGYTF.

V usage is TRBV29-1 and J usage is TRBJ2-6, with 8 bases identical to TRBD1. The CDR3 length is 15 residues. V dropped 6 bases and J dropped 1; count of bases not matched to a gene: 5. CDR1 and CDR2 from the germline V gene are SQVTM and ANQGSEA. The CDR3 is CSVLTGGSGANVLTF. The CDR3 DNA reads as TGCAGCGTGCTCACAGGGGGATCTGGGGCCAACGTCCTGACTTTC.

A remark on this clone: This specimen includes other DNA sequences encoding the same CDR3. The chain is built from TRBV7-3 and TRBJ1-1; TRBD1 is a possible D gene (5 bases). The CDR3 length is 14 residues. Germline V gene sequence: CDR1 SGHTA, CDR2 FQGTGA. Deletions cut 0 bases from V and 3 bases from J, with 8 bases between. CDR3 nucleotide sequence: TGTGCCAGCAGCTTAACTGGGGGAGACACTGAAGCTTTCTTT. Translated: CASSLTGGDTEAFF.

V gene TRBV7-3 combines with J gene TRBJ2-3; D unresolved. Germline-derived CDR1 and CDR2 are SGHTA and FQGTGA. V was pared by 5 bases and J by 6 bases, with 9 bases between. This CDR3 region has 12 residues. The CDR3 reads CASSGFADTQYF. DNA of the CDR3: TGTGCCAGCAGCGGGTTCGCGGATACGCAGTATTTT.

This chain links TRBV6-5 with TRBJ2-1, with unresolved D. The CDR3 loop spans 14 amino acids. CDR1 MNHEY and CDR2 SVGAGI come from the germline V gene. V dropped 6 bases and J dropped 7 bases, with 16 bases sitting between them. The CDR3: CASRERLWSNEQFF. The CDR3 region has the DNA TGTGCCAGCAGGGAAAGACTTTGGAGTAATGAGCAGTTCTTC.

The chain recombines TRBV28 with TRBJ2-1, with D possibly matching TRBD1 (6 bases). Looked up from germline, CDR1 is MDHEN and CDR2 is SYDVKM. The ends were cut back, 5 bases at V and 4 bases at J, with 15 bases in the middle. The CDR3 runs 15 residues. The DNA for the CDR3 is TGTGCCAGCAGTCCACCGGAACAGGGATACAATGAGCAGTTCTTC. Its protein product is CASSPPEQGYNEQFF.

Comments on this clone: Other nucleotide sequences in the sample specify the same CDR3. The chain couples TRBV5-1 to TRBJ2-7; D is possibly TRBD2 (6 bases). With 4 bases removed from V and 3 bases from J, the gap between germline ends came to 8 bases. CDR1 is SGHRS and CDR2 is YFSETQ in the germline V gene. The CDR3 is 12 amino acids. For the CDR3, the DNA is TGCGCCAGCAGCGCGGAGGGCTACGAGCAGTACTTC. Residues: CASSAEGYEQYF.

V gene TRBV7-6 combines with J gene TRBJ2-7, with a possible D match to TRBD2 (6 bases). Per the germline V gene, CDR1 is SGHVS and CDR2 is FNYEAQ. The CDR3 is 16 residues long. Trimming stripped 1 base from V and 0 bases from J, with 13 bases between. Here the CDR3 DNA reads TGTGCCAGCAGCTTAGGCGGGACGGGGAGCTCCTACGAGCAGTACTTC. Translation gives CASSLGGTGSSYEQYF. Based on the CDR3 plus reference TRBV7-6 and TRBJ2-7, the full variable domain is GAGVSQSPRYKVTKRGQDVALRCDPISGHVSLYWYRQALGQGPEFLTYFNYEAQQDKSGLPNDRFSAERPEGSISTLTIQRTEQRDSAMYRCASSLGGTGSSYEQYFGPGTRLTVT.